These T cell receptor beta chains were read from a single sample in a study of T cells in Graves' hyperthyroidism and ophthalmopathy. TCRdb redid the calling of the multiplex PCR reads with MiXCR, one entry per CDR3 protein. Here the sample spans around 300,000 distinct CDR3 sequences, about an eighth being singletons. The sequencing input was blood. Receptors were obtained from a woman between 25 and 40 years old with Graves' hyperthyroidism that later progressed to Graves' ophthalmopathy. Both conserved end residues are part of each CDR3. D genes are given only for firm matches. Expanded clones are given a class, and other clones once, few, many or no size at all.

v_call,j_call,clone_size,d_call,cdr3_aa,cdr3_nt
TRBV6-1,TRBJ2-3,many,TRBD2,CASRRLAGATDTQYF,TGTGCCAGCAGGAGACTAGCGGGAGCCACAGATACGCAGTATTTT
TRBV6-2/TRBV6-3,TRBJ2-7,many,NA,CASSYTPAYEQYF,TGTGCCAGCAGTTACACTCCCGCGTACGAGCAGTACTTC
TRBV11-3,TRBJ2-2,many,NA,CASSFQGRAGELFF,TGTGCCAGCAGCTTCCAGGGTCGTGCCGGGGAGCTGTTTTTT
TRBV9,TRBJ2-3,NA,NA,CASSVMALLGSTDTQYF,TGTGCCAGCAGCGTAATGGCGTTGCTAGGAAGCACAGATACGCAGTATTTT
TRBV14,TRBJ2-7,few,NA,CASSRILGYEQYF,TGTGCCAGCAGCCGAATTCTGGGCTACGAGCAGTACTTC
TRBV28,TRBJ1-2,few,NA,CASGPLGGYTF,TGTGCCAGCGGTCCACTCGGAGGCTACACCTTC
TRBV6-2/TRBV6-3,TRBJ1-1,many,NA,CASSYSRGTEAFF,TGTGCCAGCAGTTACAGCCGGGGCACTGAAGCTTTCTTT
TRBV19,TRBJ2-3,NA,TRBD1,CATATGTTDTQYF,TGTGCCACCGCGACAGGGACCACAGATACGCAGTATTTT
TRBV12-3/TRBV12-4,TRBJ2-1,many,NA,CASREGDEQFF,TGTGCCAGCAGAGAGGGGGATGAGCAGTTCTTC
TRBV5-1,TRBJ2-7,NA,NA,CASSLAGQGTYEQYF,TGCGCCAGCAGCTTGGCGGGGCAGGGAACCTACGAGCAGTACTTC
TRBV11-2,TRBJ1-1,many,TRBD1,CASSSGGRGTEAFF,TGTGCCAGCAGCTCAGGGGGAAGGGGCACTGAAGCTTTCTTT
TRBV5-5,TRBJ2-7,many,NA,CASSLVFRASYEQYF,TGTGCCAGCAGCTTGGTGTTTAGGGCATCCTACGAGCAGTACTTC
TRBV19,TRBJ2-1,few,TRBD2,CASSIGGLAGAYNEQFF,TGTGCCAGTAGTATAGGGGGACTAGCGGGCGCCTACAATGAGCAGTTCTTC
TRBV6-2/TRBV6-3,TRBJ2-7,many,TRBD2,CATGLAGDYEQYF,TGTGCCACCGGACTAGCGGGAGATTACGAGCAGTACTTC
TRBV11-1,TRBJ2-6,few,NA,CASARMAGTGANVLTF,TGTGCCAGCGCTAGGATGGCAGGGACCGGGGCCAACGTCCTGACTTTC
TRBV7-2,TRBJ2-7,once,TRBD2,CASSLFGTRGYEQYF,TGTGCCAGCAGCTTATTCGGGACTAGGGGCTACGAGCAGTACTTC
TRBV4-1,TRBJ2-7,many,TRBD2,CASSQEPAGVSYEQYF,TGCGCCAGCAGCCAAGAGCCAGCGGGAGTCTCCTACGAGCAGTACTTC
TRBV29-1,TRBJ2-1,NA,TRBD2,CSVLGGGTNEQFF,TGCAGCGTTCTCGGGGGGGGCACGAATGAGCAGTTCTTC
TRBV11-2,TRBJ2-2,many,TRBD1,CASSSGQGSTGELFF,TGTGCCAGCAGCTCGGGACAGGGGAGCACCGGGGAGCTGTTTTTT
TRBV28,TRBJ1-5,many,TRBD1,CASSYRTGGMNQPQHF,TGTGCCAGCAGTTACAGGACAGGGGGGATGAATCAGCCCCAGCATTTT
TRBV7-8,TRBJ2-1,many,NA,CASRRQSYEQFF,TGTGCCTCGAGGCGGCAAAGTTATGAGCAGTTCTTC
TRBV24-1,TRBJ2-2,few,TRBD1,CATSGAGQGAGELFF,TGTGCCACCAGTGGCGCGGGACAGGGGGCCGGGGAGCTGTTTTTT
TRBV6-5,TRBJ1-4,many,NA,CASSYGGGQVNEKLFF,TGTGCCAGCAGTTACGGGGGGGGGCAGGTTAATGAAAAACTGTTTTTT
TRBV5-1,TRBJ2-1,NA,NA,CASSPRGGHYNEQFF,TGCGCCAGCAGCCCGAGGGGGGGTCACTACAATGAGCAGTTCTTC
TRBV6-2/TRBV6-3,TRBJ2-7,many,NA,CASSYTPYEQYF,TGTGCCAGCAGTTACACCCCCTACGAGCAGTACTTC
TRBV6-8,TRBJ1-2,NA,NA,CASSELTNYGYTF,TGTGCCAGCAGTGAGCTGACTAACTATGGCTACACCTTC
TRBV27,TRBJ2-3,many,NA,CASSLTAHSTDTQYF,TGTGCCAGCAGTTTGACAGCTCATAGCACAGATACGCAGTATTTT
TRBV24-1,TRBJ2-5,many,TRBD2,CATSGLAGGAGGETQYF,TGTGCCACCAGTGGGCTAGCGGGAGGAGCAGGAGGGGAGACCCAGTACTTC
TRBV9,TRBJ2-1,many,TRBD1,CASSSWTGTDREQFF,TGTGCCAGCAGCTCGTGGACAGGGACAGATCGGGAGCAGTTCTTC
TRBV7-8,TRBJ1-4,NA,NA,CASSLTRSEKLFF,TGTGCCAGCAGCTTAACGAGGTCGGAAAAACTGTTTTTT
TRBV25-1,TRBJ2-1,NA,NA,CATTTPYNEQFF,TGTGCCACCACCACCCCCTACAATGAGCAGTTCTTC
TRBV29-1,TRBJ2-3,many,NA,CSMVPRGAATDTQYF,TGCAGCATGGTCCCCCGTGGCGCGGCCACAGATACGCAGTATTTT
TRBV18,TRBJ2-7,many,NA,CASSPAWGHEDYEQYF,TGTGCCAGCTCACCCGCCTGGGGGCATGAGGACTACGAGCAGTACTTC
TRBV3-1,TRBJ1-1,many,NA,CASSQSGGAGSEAFF,TGTGCCAGCAGCCAGAGCGGGGGAGCGGGCTCTGAAGCTTTCTTT
TRBV28,TRBJ2-4,many,NA,CASSPGWGTKNIQYF,TGTGCCAGCAGTCCAGGGTGGGGGACCAAAAACATTCAGTACTTC
TRBV4-1,TRBJ2-4,NA,NA,CASSPSTGPGYDIQYF,TGCGCCAGCAGCCCGTCGACAGGCCCTGGGTATGACATTCAGTACTTC
TRBV6-6,TRBJ2-7,few,NA,CASSYSQYYEQYF,TGTGCCAGCAGTTACTCTCAGTACTACGAGCAGTACTTC
TRBV27,TRBJ2-4,few,NA,CASSLSPGPMGAKNIQYF,TGTGCCAGCAGTTTATCCCCAGGACCCATGGGAGCCAAAAACATTCAGTACTTC
TRBV27,TRBJ2-1,many,NA,CASSLFAVYNEQFF,TGTGCCAGCAGTTTGTTTGCGGTCTACAATGAGCAGTTCTTC